Listed below are T cell receptor beta chains from one sample, sequenced in a study of T-cell reconstitution after alpha-beta-depleted transplantation in children. TCRdb analysed the PCR reads with MiXCR anew, one entry per CDR3 protein. Of some 460,000 distinct CDR3 sequences listed, around 15% are singletons. This sample comprised PBMCs, mostly from graft donor cells, obtained 360 days after TCRalphabeta/CD19-depleted stem cell transplant. These receptors all stem from a boy under three years old who had a stem cell transplant for Wiskott-Aldrich syndrome, so the T cells may come from the graft donor. Both conserved end residues are part of each CDR3. Fields, in order: V gene, J gene, CDR3 protein.

TRBV10-3,TRBJ2-5,CAIGDAYQETQYF
TRBV20-1,TRBJ2-2,CSARDSSGNMNTGELFF
TRBV5-6,TRBJ2-2,CASSPWTGPDTGELFF
TRBV3-1,TRBJ2-3,CASSHPGGPVGTQYF
TRBV19,TRBJ2-6,CASSTLLAGDSGANVLTF
TRBV6-5,TRBJ1-1,CASSYSKGEAFF
TRBV4-3,TRBJ2-3,CASSQGLVTDTQYF
TRBV29-1,TRBJ2-3,CSVLRTETTQYF
TRBV9,TRBJ2-1,CASSVGDASYNEQFF
TRBV4-1,TRBJ2-4,CASSQDPGFGNIQYF
TRBV12-3/TRBV12-4,TRBJ2-7,CASSKQAGANEQYF
TRBV6-6,TRBJ1-4,CASSLNEKLFF
TRBV2,TRBJ2-1,CASSEVTGGENEQFF
TRBV5-1,TRBJ2-7,CASSPGLVSPEQYF
TRBV29-1,TRBJ2-3,CSVEDPGANTQYF
TRBV12-3/TRBV12-4,TRBJ2-5,CASSSPASGEETQYF
TRBV3-1,TRBJ2-5,CASSLNRLGGHQETQYF
TRBV6-1,TRBJ2-1,CASRPWGERGNEQFF
TRBV7-8,TRBJ2-1,CASSLEGTGTSEQFF
TRBV5-1,TRBJ2-1,CASSTRGGLGYNEQFF
TRBV5-1,TRBJ2-2,CASSQDSGELFF
TRBV5-1,TRBJ2-6,CASSFKVPGANVLTF
TRBV20-1,TRBJ2-1,CSAYTGFDEQFF
TRBV4-3,TRBJ2-3,CASSHRIAVLTDTQYF